This T cell receptor beta chain is from a study of T cell responses to AZD1222 COVID-19 vaccine. Background on the study: Doses given second, at about 4 or about 12 weeks, were pooled. Points from the study as a whole: Among those given AZD1222, only 6 or 7 were seropositive at baseline. Epitopes outside B.1.351 and B.1.1.7 mutated regions reportedly drew nearly half of spike TCRs.

In regard to this clone: Its antigen is unknown.

Germline values: CDR1 SGDLS, CDR2 YYNGEE. This CDR3 has 14 residues. The V segment lost 3 bases and the J segment 5 bases; nucleotides outside the gene matches: 4. Method: immunoSEQ multiplex PCR; TCRdb's copy keeps in-frame clones and lacks some. The repertoire consists of tens of thousands of clones, with roughly 91% occurring once and the leading ten covering 22%. The rearrangement joins TRBV9 to TRBJ1-2; 10 positions match TRBD1. This receptor was obtained from an adult in good health. Sequenced here: peripheral blood, sampled on day 0 of AZD1222 vaccination. The CDR3 DNA follows: TGTGCCAGCAGCGGAGGGGGACAGGGGTATGGCTACACCTTC. It translates to CASSGGGQGYGYTF. Supplemented by reference TRBV9 and TRBJ1-2, the full variable domain reads DSGVTQTPKHLITATGQRVTLRCSPRSGDLSVYWYQQSLDQGLQFLIQYYNGEERAKGNILERFSAQQFPDLHSELNLSSLELGDSALYFCASSGGGQGYGYTFGSGTRLTVV.